This T cell receptor (beta chain) originates from a study of vaccination and CD4 T cells after COVID-19. Overall study context: Timing of post-vaccine sample collection was a median roughly 70 days after dose two, with a range of 14 to 241.

CDR3 size: 16 residues. The germline CDR1 and CDR2 sequences are LNHDA and SQIVND (reference sequence). V shed 8 bases and J 7 bases; nucleotides not matched to a gene: 13. Time point here: late sampling 161 to 241 days after vaccination in three convalescent patients. Treatment in this sample: approximately nine-day PBMC culture with coronavirus spike peptide pools or control peptides (ViraFEST assay). Remarks on this clonotype: Its antigen is not identified.

Oncomine TCR Beta short-read sequencing was applied to DNA from cultured CD4+ T cells. TCRdb reprocessed the PCR reads via MiXCR and lists one record per CDR3 protein. The sample includes about 23,000 distinct CDR3 sequences, 43% of them seen just once. The receptor comes from a human donor who had recovered from COVID-19. The sequences come from CD4+ T cells from blood, cultured in vitro, collected about 7 months after SARS-CoV-2 vaccination. The chain carries TRBV19 and TRBJ2-1, with TRBD1 matching 11 bases. CDR3 in DNA: TGTGCCAGTTGTCCCCTCCGGGACAGGGGGAGAAATGAGCAGTTCTTC. It encodes CASCPLRDRGRNEQFF.